This T cell receptor (beta chain) derives from a study of cytomegalovirus exposure and HLA in healthy donors (dated by TCRdb to the late 2010s). Looking at the study overall: In an earlier analysis of 550 to 750 of the donors, around 300 Gb of sequence data and approximately 100 million unique TCR beta sequences from 180 million or so T cells were reported. Roughly five DR-DQ haplotypes were handled as single units for association and clustering because linkage in the cohort was strong. The study combined high-throughput TCR immunosequencing, statistical association of individual TCRs with disease status, and machine learning to predict cytomegalovirus infection status. The aim of the study was to test whether cataloging public T cell receptors could identify signatures of past pathogen exposure. Of the 300 to 500 genotyped donors, 80% to 90% were placed in the genetic ancestry cluster associated with self-reported Caucasian donors. The study profiled the T cell repertoires of under 850 subjects by immunosequencing and related them to cytomegalovirus serostatus. The later analysis used no new phenotypic data to find candidate immune exposures, relying instead on TCR beta sequences and their occurrence across donors. In an earlier analysis of roughly 540 of the donors, high-throughput TCR beta sequencing was used to judge whether each TCR beta V gene segment behaved as functional or pseudogenic. Across approximately 400 genotyped donors of the cohort, an average of approximately 200,000 unique TCR beta nucleotide sequences per donor were sequenced, and approximately 17% of those sequences were non-productive. Genome-wide SNP genotypes for about 65% of the roughly 700 donors were used in a later genetic analysis, which treated that subset as a discovery cohort. A later analysis re-examined previously published TCR beta repertoires from around 670 donors and added high-resolution HLA genotyping to investigate patterns of TCR occurrence. The number of typed donors differed by locus: about 620-640 for A, B, C, DRB1 and DQB1; 522 for DQA1; over 600 for DPA1; and around 490 for DPB1. A separate validation cohort of 100 to 150 different subjects was used in addition to the approximately 700-subject first cohort. HLA typing included class I and class II loci at four-digit resolution. Donor age, sex, ethnicity and CMV serostatus were compiled alongside the repertoire data. All discovery cohort repertoires had been generated using a single sequencing platform. Roughly 300 gigabases of sequencing data and some 85 million unique TCR sequences were included in an early release covering about 620 HLA-typed donors. What the study reported, not specific to this receptor: In vitro tests confirmed that a few of the cytomegalovirus-associated TCR beta chains recognize cytomegalovirus antigens. The classifier was reported to diagnose cytomegalovirus status with high specificity and sensitivity in both the original cohort and the validation cohort. At a false discovery rate of 0.05, a later analysis linked approximately 18,000 TCR beta sequences to specific HLA alleles. Roughly 15 rarely observed V segments, including chromosome 9 orphons, were excluded from the earlier analysis of a few hundred of the donors because counts were too low. Some IMGT-functional V segments, including TRBV6-2 and TRBV6-3, could not be distinguished by the 87-base-pair reads and were therefore excluded. A total of 164 TCR beta chains were listed by the study as associated with cytomegalovirus. Presence/absence analyses assumed roughly uniform sequencing depth across donors, an assumption that may not hold. In this cohort, only TCR beta chains were sequenced, and detectable features were limited by the absence of alpha or paired-chain data. According to a later analysis, TCR association rates differed among HLA loci, with DRB1 alleles showing the most associated TCRs and HLA-C alleles showing the fewest. The authors suggested that the approach could potentially be extended to other disease states and immunological phenotypes. An association between a missense DCLRE1C variant and V-gene and J-gene trimming of TCR beta chains was found in a later genetic analysis and replicated in an independent cohort. Most CMV-associated TCR beta chains appeared to be HLA-restricted in a later analysis, and the HLA associations seemed to be driven largely by CMV exposure. Most TCR sequences were observed very rarely across donors, whereas some public TCRs were present in many individuals. Strong co-occurrence of HLA alleles, especially DR and DQ, made assigning TCR associations to individual alleles difficult. Immune exposure information for the cohort was limited to CMV serostatus. Because HLA typing was unavailable for some donors at each locus, only the typed subset was used in association tests. In an earlier analysis of under 600 of the donors, most TCR beta V segments were observed in productive rearrangements about 87% or about 30% of the time, broadly matching IMGT annotations. A later analysis reported that several top co-occurrence clusters appeared linked to parvovirus B19, influenza, CMV and Epstein-Barr virus. A further reported finding was that TCR beta sequences accurately predicted the HLA-A and HLA-B alleles for most subjects in the first cohort. In a later analysis, HLA-associated TCR beta chains showed more clonal expansion and lower generation probabilities than non-associated chains that were equally common. According to a later genetic analysis, donors in an Asian-associated ancestry cluster had fewer N-insertions in productive TCRs than the roughly 670-donor mean. A cluster of highly shared sequence variants was judged likely to represent a technical artifact of the sequencing pipeline. Correlated functional status among segregating V segments might be attributable to linkage disequilibrium, but an unknown experimental factor could not be ruled out.

The cohort consisted of some 670 healthy bone marrow donors. All cohort members were sampled while nominally healthy, although unrecorded immune exposures were likely present. The donor was CMV seronegative and was included in the group of a few hundred seronegative cohort members. Every donor gave a peripheral blood sample, and the peripheral blood mononuclear cells from that sample were used for TCR beta sequencing. The Qiagen DNeasy Blood Extraction Kit was used to extract genomic DNA from the blood cell samples. Trimming at the junction amounts to 7 bases on V and 5 bases on J, and the germline ends lie 11 bases apart. The cysteine opens and the phenylalanine closes a CDR3 of 13 amino acids. Only CDR3 DNA remains: 39 bases, in frame from the first base. Via the germline V gene, CDR1 is MRHNA and CDR2 SNTAGT. The library was built by means of the immunoSEQ multiplex PCR assay. For the multiplex PCR, a mixture combining 60 forward primers for TCR Vbeta segments and 13 reverse primers for TCR Jbeta segments was used. Amplification of the CDR3 region of rearranged TCR beta genes was performed with a multiplex PCR assay on genomic DNA. The Illumina HiSeq System was used to sequence the amplified TCR beta libraries as 87-base-pair reads. On the study's bioinformatics: A later analysis tallied 75 million to 85 million unique TCR beta chains across the 700 or so repertoires, and some 10 million of those chains were shared by two or more donors. To remove PCR and sequencing errors, raw reads were error-corrected and collapsed into unique sequences using a nearest-neighbor algorithm that merged closely related sequences. CDR3 sequences were aligned to IMGT reference sequences to assign V, D and J gene segments. For a sequence to be retained, at least a six-nucleotide match to both a V gene segment and a J gene segment was required. Rearrangements were called productive when the CDR3 lacked stop codons and stayed in frame with V and J; all others were non-productive. CDR3 was defined according to IMGT convention as the region running from the second conserved V-encoded cysteine to the conserved J-encoded phenylalanine. Sequences without an unambiguous match to a single V gene segment were excluded from the earlier analysis of 500 to 700 of the donors. An earlier analysis of just under 600 of the donors called V segments functional above 56.7% productive rearrangements and segregating when the between-donor standard deviation exceeded 5%. A statistical classification framework was built to diagnose cytomegalovirus status from the catalog of TCR beta chain sequences. In a later analysis, V and J genes were assigned by comparing TCR nucleotide sequences against IMGT/GENE-DB human TR gene sequences. In a later analysis, CDR3 sequences and most-parsimonious VDJ recombination scenarios were assigned using the TCRdist pipeline. In a later analysis, every TCR beta chain was defined by the combination of its CDR3 amino acid sequence and its V-gene family, and reads without a unique V-gene family were dropped. As a way to deal with suspected cross-contamination and a sequencing artifact, a later analysis dropped 640 or so nucleotide sequences that were highly shared and had low generation probability. A later analysis calculated a clonal expansion index for each public chain from normalized within-repertoire ranks of inferred template counts. In a later analysis, generation probabilities were computed with a VDJ recombination model fitted to out-of-frame rearrangements, and the resulting probabilities were checked against IGoR. Hypergeometric tests were used in a later analysis to score TCR-TCR, TCR-HLA and TCR-CMV co-occurrence, with a repertoire-size bias correction applied to the TCR pairs. To estimate false discovery rates, a later analysis permuted the HLA or CMV assignments 20 times. In a later analysis, co-occurring TCRs were grouped using DBSCAN, and TCRdist sequence similarity was added for clustering within HLA-allele-positive subsets. Repertoires with fewer than 30,000 or more than 120,000 public chains were left out of co-occurrence clustering, as were a handful of repertoires with anomalous nucleotide sharing. What TCRdb holds here is the immuneACCESS table cut down to in-frame rearrangements. Part of the clones is not present; checked against another copy, under half of the missing clones reflect an unresolved V gene, and the others are unexplained. The DNA was the basis for D and trimming; V, J and clone size are from that table. For this sample the table gives some 90,000 clones, of which 76% were detected only once. The ten largest clones represent less than 4% of the sample.

Worth noting for this clone: Its cognate antigen has yet to be identified. Per-base quality was not reported, and no clone a single base away is much larger than it.

Source material: PBMCs. The receptor's source is a man in his forties in good health and CMV-seronegative. The chain links TRBV6-4 with TRBJ2-2; TRBD1 is possibly the D segment (6 matching bases). The CDR3 protein: CASKAGETGELFF. Here is the DNA: TGTGCCAGCAAGGCAGGGGAAACCGGGGAGCTGTTTTTT.